This T cell receptor (beta chain) was retrieved from a study of T cell responses to AZD1222 COVID-19 vaccine. Germline V gives CDR1 SGHTA, CDR2 FQGNSA. The CDR3 is 15 residues long. Trimming left V 1 base short and J 11 bases short, with 15 bases between. This table comes from immunoSEQ multiplex PCR, and its TCRdb copy is limited to in-frame clones, with some not included. The sample records around 67,000 clones, roughly 84% being singletons. Worth noting for this clone: The antigen is undetermined.

Broader study findings: Spike-specific TCR depth and breadth grew after two AZD1222 doses. Seropositivity was recorded at baseline in only a handful of AZD1222 recipients. Repertoires were obtained solely post-peak T cell response. Females made up more of the donors, who were largely white British, and clonal diversity may have come out too low.

Specimen: peripheral blood, collected on day 0 of AZD1222 vaccination. This receptor was identified in an adult in good health. This chain connects TRBV7-2 to TRBJ1-6; a weak D match, TRBD1 (5 bases). CDR3 sequence (DNA): TGTGCCAGCAGCTTAGATGGAGGGGCTCAGACACCCCTCCACTTT. Protein product: CASSLDGGAQTPLHF.